The 12 T cell receptor beta chains in this list originate from one sample, sequenced in a study of T cell repertoires in cytomegalovirus infection (dated by TCRdb to between 2017 and 2020). The treatment or condition tag for this specimen amounts to: in vitro stimulation with specific CMV peptide epitopes to enrich CMV-specific T cells. These receptors' antigens are unknown. The sequencer listed for this sample is Illumina HiSeq 1500. TCRdb passed the public sequencing reads through fastp at Q25 and MiXCR, retaining productive beta sequences. Records with the same CDR3 protein are collapsed into one entry carrying the most frequent genes and DNA. In this sample the table shows 95,000 to 120,000 distinct CDR3 sequences, 30% of which occur a single time. 35% to 50% of the sample goes to the ten largest clones. The specimen comprised CD8+ T cells from cultured PBMCs, sampled from culture after CMV antigen stimulation. These receptors were obtained from a human donor in good health (CMV status not recorded). Some clones in this sample may be carry-over from other donors' samples.

The chain is built from TRBV6-5 and TRBJ1-1, with D tentatively TRBD1 (6 bases). Germline loops: CDR1 MNHEY, CDR2 SVGAGI. V lost 4 bases to trimming and J lost 2 bases, with 8 bases between them. This CDR3 comprises 13 residues. DNA for the CDR3: TGTGCCAGCAGTTCAGGGGTTAACACTGAAGCTTTCTTT. Translation gives CASSSGVNTEAFF.

In this sample, this clonotype turned up a few times. V usage is TRBV12-3 or TRBV12-4 and J usage is TRBJ2-3; 13 nucleotides agree with TRBD2. V lost 7 bases to trimming and J lost 1 base; unmatched junction nucleotides: 2. CDR3 length equals 15 residues. This chain's CDR3 is CASTGTSGGTDTQYF. CDR3 DNA: TGTGCCAGCACCGGGACTAGCGGGGGCACAGATACGCAGTATTTT.

Worth noting for this clonotype: This could be a read error, since a much larger clone is one nucleotide away. The chain couples TRBV4-1 to TRBJ2-2; 9 bases map to TRBD1. The CDR3 covers 19 residues. The germline gives CDR1 MGHRA, CDR2 YSYEKL. CDR3 coding DNA: TGCGCCGGCAGCCGAGCGGGACAGGGATATGTTGGGGGCACCGGGGAGCTGTTTTTT. It codes for CAGSRAGQGYVGGTGELFF.

This clonotype was seen a few times. One end of the junction does not line up with germline, which may come from a read error. V is TRBV27 and J is TRBJ1-1, with unresolved D. The CDR3 length is 15 residues. Germline CDR1 and CDR2: MNHEY and SMNVEV (reference sequence). CDR3 loop: CASTASYYGDTEAFF. The CDR3 nucleotides are TGTGCGAGCACGGCGTCGTACTATGGGGACACTGAAGCTTTCTTT.

The J gene is TRBJ1-5, the V gene TRBV7-6, with D unclear. V lost 2 bases and J lost 0, with 11 bases in between. The CDR3 sequence is 16 residues long. Per germline, CDR1 SGHVS and CDR2 FNYEAQ. The chain's CDR3 is CASSLLSGLSNQPQHF. Written as DNA, the CDR3 is TGTGCCAGCAGCTTATTATCCGGGCTTAGCAATCAGCCCCAGCATTTT.

This clonotype was observed a handful of times. This chain links TRBV5-1 with TRBJ1-3; D is unresolved. Germline CDR1 reads SGHRS; CDR2 reads YFSETQ. Trimming shortened V by 3 bases and J by 0 bases, and 22 bases separated the two germline ends. The CDR3 is 19 residues long. The chain's CDR3 is CASSSSGGVETHSGNTIYF. The CDR3 region has the DNA TGCGCCAGCAGCTCGTCCGGTGGGGTTGAGACCCACTCTGGAAACACCATATATTTT.

This clonotype has at least ten counts. J is TRBJ2-5 and V is TRBV27; TRBD2 is a possible D gene (6 bases). The germline gives CDR1 MNHEY, CDR2 SMNVEV (reference sequence). The CDR3 spans 16 residues. V was trimmed by 5 bases and J by 4 bases, leaving 20 bases between them. CDR3 region: CASSLGTGGEVETQYF. The CDR3 DNA follows: TGTGCCAGCAGTCTAGGGACTGGTGGGGAGGTAGAGACCCAGTACTTC.

This clonotype was recorded many times. The gene calls are TRBV7-9 and TRBJ2-5; D gene unclear. Trimming stripped 5 bases from V and 1 base from J, with 11 bases between. The CDR3 extends over 14 amino acids. Germline CDR1 is SEHNR and CDR2 is FQNEAQ (reference sequence). This CDR3 reads CASSRAPTQETQYF. The CDR3 region has the DNA TGTGCCAGCAGCAGGGCCCCGACCCAAGAGACCCAGTACTTC.

This chain connects TRBV4-1 to TRBJ1-5, with D uncertain. Germline V gives CDR1 MGHRA, CDR2 YSYEKL. The CDR3 totals 20 residues. The V end lost 0 bases, the J end lost 0 bases, and 21 bases lay between the germline ends. DNA for the CDR3: TGCGCCAGCAGCCAAGACCTATTTCCCGGGCGAGGGTATAGCAATCAGCCCCAGCATTTT. This sequence encodes CASSQDLFPGRGYSNQPQHF.

The chain joins TRBV12-3 or TRBV12-4 to TRBJ1-4; unclear D gene. Trimming shortened V by 7 bases and J by 8 bases, and 23 bases separated the two germline ends. This CDR3 spans 16 amino acids. CDR3 sequence reads: CASTPSLEGTKEKLFF. The CDR3 DNA reads as TGTGCCAGCACCCCCTCCCTGGAGGGTACCAAAGAAAAACTGTTTTTT.

The chain is built from TRBV23-1 and TRBJ2-6, with D maybe TRBD2 (6 bases). TRBV23-1 is sorted into the ORF group, with uncertain function. CDR3 length: 17 amino acids. The V end was cut by 0 bases, the J end by 0 bases, with 9 bases between. The CDR3 loop reads CASSQSNGSSGANVLTF. The CDR3 DNA reads TGCGCCAGCAGTCAATCGAACGGGAGCTCTGGGGCCAACGTCCTGACTTTC.

V usage is TRBV19 and J usage is TRBJ1-5; tentatively, D is TRBD1 (6 bases). Trimming removed 5 bases from V and 6 bases from J, with 14 bases in between. The germline gives CDR1 LNHDA, CDR2 SQIVND (reference sequence). The CDR3 spans 14 residues. The CDR3 sequence is CASSATGPPQPQHF. The CDR3 region has the DNA TGTGCCAGTAGTGCAACAGGGCCGCCTCAGCCCCAGCATTTT.